A single sample is the source of the 10 T cell receptor beta chains below, sequenced in a study of cytomegalovirus exposure and HLA in healthy donors. Primers for the PCR totalled 60 Vbeta and 13 Jbeta. Using immunoSEQ multiplex PCR, the repertoire was profiled, and TCRdb retains in-frame clones only, with some absent. This table lists about 32,000 clones. Source material: PBMCs. These receptor sequences come from a female donor in good health and CMV-seronegative.

CDR3 coding DNA: TGTGCCAGCCGGGCGGGGGGCCCCTACGAGCAGTACTTC. Its translation is CASRAGGPYEQYF. The V gene is TRBV6-6, the J gene TRBJ2-7, with 8 bases matching TRBD2. J lost 2 bases, V lost 8 bases, and 5 bases had no gene match. Per the germline V gene, CDR1 is MNHNY and CDR2 is SVGAGI (reference sequence). There are 13 residues in the CDR3.

This chain links TRBV18 with TRBJ2-5, with 8 bases aligning to TRBD1. CDR1 is KGHSH, CDR2 LQKENI, per germline. The CDR3 extends over 14 amino acids. V shed 5 bases and J 5 bases; nucleotides not matched to a gene: 7. DNA of the CDR3: TGTGCCAGCTCAAATGGACAGGGCGGGGAGACCCAGTACTTC. This gives the protein CASSNGQGGETQYF.

The rearrangement links TRBV7-9 to TRBJ1-1; maybe TRBD1 (5 bases). Looked up from germline, CDR1 is SEHNR and CDR2 is FQNEAQ (reference sequence). V dropped 1 base and J dropped 4 bases, with 13 bases sitting between them. This CDR3 has 15 residues. The CDR3 DNA reads TGTGCCAGCAGCTTAGTTGCAGGGTCGGGCACTGAAGCTTTCTTT. Translated, it gives CASSLVAGSGTEAFF.

The J gene is TRBJ1-1, the V gene TRBV5-8; D is undetermined. Trimming shortened V by 0 bases and J by 11 bases, and 20 bases separated the two germline ends. CDR3 length: 15 amino acids. The germline V gene has CDR1 SGHTS and CDR2 YDEGEE. CDR3 region: CASSLALSTQSLAFF. CDR3 nucleotides: TGTGCCAGCAGCTTGGCCCTATCGACACAATCATTGGCTTTCTTT.

The rearrangement joins TRBV19 to TRBJ2-1, with TRBD1 matching 7 bases. The trim removed 5 bases at V and 0 bases at J, leaving 4 bases unmatched. CDR3 length: 15 amino acids. The germline CDR1 and CDR2 sequences are LNHDA and SQIVND (reference sequence). This chain's CDR3 is CASSVRTGSYNEQFF. The CDR3 coding sequence is TGTGCCAGTAGTGTCAGGACAGGCTCCTACAATGAGCAGTTCTTC.

The chain has TRBV6-6 and TRBJ2-7; perhaps TRBD1 as D (6 bases). Trimming took 6 bases from V and 6 from J, leaving 12 bases between them. Germline loops: CDR1 MNHNY, CDR2 SVGAGI (reference sequence). The CDR3 is 12 amino acids. The CDR3 loop is CASREYRAEQYF. The CDR3 region has the DNA TGTGCCAGCAGGGAGTACAGGGCCGAGCAGTACTTC.

This chain joins TRBV19 and TRBJ2-7, with 9 bases aligning to TRBD1. Germline CDR1 is LNHDA and CDR2 is SQIVND (reference sequence). This CDR3 comprises 14 residues. With V trimmed by 4 bases and J by 5 bases, 6 bases remained unmatched. The DNA of the CDR3 is TGTGCCAGTAGTAACGGACAGGGGTTCCACGAGCAGTACTTC. The encoded protein is CASSNGQGFHEQYF.

This chain connects TRBV6-1 to TRBJ1-3; tentatively, D is TRBD1 (5 bases). The ends were cut back, 2 bases at V and 1 base at J, with 12 bases in the middle. The CDR3 sequence is 16 residues long. Germline lookup yields CDR1 MNHNS and CDR2 SASEGT. The CDR3 here is CASSEHLGTSGNTIYF. The DNA of the CDR3 is TGTGCCAGCAGTGAACACCTGGGGACTTCTGGAAACACCATATATTTT.

The chain combines TRBV5-6 with TRBJ2-3, with D perhaps matching TRBD1 (5 bases). Germline CDR1 is SGHDT and CDR2 is YYEEEE. Trimming cost V 4 bases and J 6 bases, with 15 bases left between them. The CDR3 covers 14 residues. Written as DNA, the CDR3 is TGTGCCAGCAGCCCTTGGACACCCACGGATACGCAGTATTTT. It encodes CASSPWTPTDTQYF.

The genes are TRBV5-1 and TRBJ1-1, with D unclear. Trimming cost V 1 base and J 8 bases, with 9 bases left between them. This CDR3 spans 12 amino acids. The germline CDR1 and CDR2 sequences are SGHRS and YFSETQ. CDR3 nucleotide sequence: TGCGCCAGCAGCTTGTCGGGAGAAGAAGCTTTCTTT. Translation gives CASSLSGEEAFF.